These 11 T cell receptor beta chains share one sample of origin, sequenced in a study of HIV-infected patients and healthy controls. TCRdb itself ran the 5' RACE reads through MiXCR, one entry per CDR3 protein. The sample consists of about 67,000 distinct CDR3 sequences, around 17% of them appearing once. Sequencing was carried out using CD4+ T cells from blood. The receptors originated from a human donor in good health.

This clonotype was seen ten or more times. The rearrangement links TRBV29-1 to TRBJ2-1; 12 bases are shared with TRBD2. This CDR3 comprises 16 residues. Germline V gene sequence: CDR1 SQVTM, CDR2 ANQGSEA. J lost 2 bases, V lost 1 base, and 3 bases had no gene match. The CDR3 DNA follows: TGCAGCGTTGAAGGGGGACTAGCGGGTACCTACAATGAGCAGTTCTTC. Protein product: CSVEGGLAGTYNEQFF.

The chain uses TRBV24-1 and TRBJ2-5; D unclear. Trimming removed 3 bases at V and 2 bases at J, with 12 bases between. CDR3 length equals 15 residues. The germline gives CDR1 KGHDR, CDR2 SFDVKD. The CDR3 nucleotides read TGTGCCACCAGTGATCGAGGACGGCGACAAGAGACCCAGTACTTC. Its protein is CATSDRGRRQETQYF.

The table lists this clonotype with many counts. The chain combines TRBV3-1 with TRBJ1-1; D is ambiguous. Germline loops: CDR1 LGHDT, CDR2 YNNKEL (reference sequence). Trimming removed 5 bases from V and 2 bases from J, with 9 bases in between. This CDR3 has 13 residues. This CDR3 is CASSSHRNTEAFF. CDR3 sequence (DNA): TGTGCCAGCAGCTCCCACAGAAACACTGAAGCTTTCTTT.

Ten or more counts support this clonotype. The V call is TRBV6-2 or TRBV6-3, the J call TRBJ1-1; no clear D gene. This CDR3 region has 13 residues. V lost 5 bases and J 2 bases, leaving 9 bases between the germline ends. Germline CDR1 and CDR2: MNHEY and SVGEGT. CDR3 loop: CASSPPGNTEAFF. In nucleotides, the CDR3 is TGTGCCAGCAGTCCGCCAGGCAACACTGAAGCTTTCTTT.

The chain couples TRBV12-3 or TRBV12-4 to TRBJ2-7, with D uncertain. Trimming removed 2 bases from V and 5 bases from J, with 13 bases in between. This CDR3 has 14 residues. The CDR3 loop is CASSLLGSKDEQYF. For the CDR3, the DNA is TGTGCCAGCAGTTTACTGGGTTCCAAGGACGAGCAGTACTTC.

CDR3 region: CASSSRDTEAFF. In nucleotides, the CDR3 is TGTGCCAGCAGCAGTAGGGACACTGAAGCTTTCTTT. The chain employs TRBV27 and TRBJ1-1, with D hard to call. The V and J ends lost 6 bases and 3 bases respectively, with 8 bases between them. This CDR3 is 12 amino acids long. Germline assignment: CDR1 MNHEY and CDR2 SMNVEV (reference sequence).

The V call is TRBV20-1, the J call TRBJ1-5; tentative D call: TRBD1 (6 bases). Trimming left V 2 bases short and J 5 bases short, with 16 bases between. Germline CDR1 DFQATT, CDR2 SNEGSKA (reference sequence). The CDR3 spans 15 residues. CDR3 sequence: CSARRGGPSDQPQHF. The DNA of the CDR3 is TGCAGTGCTAGAAGAGGGGGGCCAAGCGATCAGCCCCAGCATTTT.

This clonotype was detected only a few times. Here the CDR3 DNA reads TGCGCCAGCAGCCAAGGCGGGGGGACAAGCACAGATACGCAGTATTTT. Encoded protein: CASSQGGGTSTDTQYF. This rearrangement joins TRBV4-3 to TRBJ2-3; TRBD2 agrees at 8 bases. The CDR3 has 16 residues. Trimming at V came to 1 base and at J to 0 bases, leaving 3 bases not matched to a gene. Germline lookup yields CDR1 LGHNA and CDR2 YSLEER.

This clonotype was picked up a small number of times. This rearrangement joins TRBV6-1 to TRBJ1-1; D is perhaps TRBD1 (5 bases). The V gene lost 3 bases and the J gene lost 3 bases, with 14 bases spanning the gap. This CDR3 is 15 amino acids long. CDR1 and CDR2 from the germline V gene are MNHNS and SASEGT. Here the CDR3 reads CASSENGGLDTEAFF. The CDR3 DNA sequence: TGTGCCAGCAGTGAGAACGGGGGTTTGGACACTGAAGCTTTCTTT.

The chain uses TRBV14 and TRBJ1-2, with no clear D. V lost 0 bases and J lost 1, with 6 bases in between. Germline V gene lookup returns CDR1 SGHDN and CDR2 FVKESK. This CDR3 spans 14 amino acids. CDR3 in DNA: TGTGCCAGCAGCCAAGAGCTGGGTAACTATGGCTACACCTTC. Translation gives CASSQELGNYGYTF.

This clonotype occurred many times. In nucleotides, the CDR3 is TGCGCCAGCAGCCAAGCGGCCACTGGGGGAAACACTGAAGCTTTCTTT. It specifies CASSQAATGGNTEAFF. This chain connects TRBV4-3 to TRBJ1-1; D perhaps matches TRBD1 (5 bases). V shed 1 base and J shed 2 bases, with 14 bases lying between them. The CDR3 spans 16 residues. Germline V CDR1 and CDR2: LGHNA, YSLEER.